The rows below give T cell receptor beta chains drawn from one sample of a study of spatial heterogeneity in lung cancer. TCRdb re-called the 5' RACE reads through MiXCR, storing one row per CDR3 protein. Counted here are about 85,000 distinct CDR3 sequences, about a fifth occurring once; the ten biggest clones make up approximately 5.6%. The material sequenced was PBMCs, taken at surgery. The source is a male donor with early-stage non-small cell lung cancer. The conserved cysteine and the conserved F or W are not part of the CDR3 here. Each record gives: CDR3 protein, J gene, V gene, D gene. A D gene is named only where the DNA matches it firmly.

CDR3 protein: ASSQEGEAYGYT
J gene: TRBJ1-2
V gene: TRBV3-1
D gene: NA

CDR3 protein: ASTPLLAVGANVLT
J gene: TRBJ2-6
V gene: TRBV19
D gene: NA

CDR3 protein: ASRPGTSGGTDTQY
J gene: TRBJ2-3
V gene: TRBV6-2/TRBV6-3
D gene: TRBD2

CDR3 protein: ASQDRTMVMNTEAF
J gene: TRBJ1-1
V gene: TRBV6-6
D gene: TRBD1

CDR3 protein: ASSQSYQGYGYT
J gene: TRBJ1-2
V gene: TRBV7-2
D gene: NA

CDR3 protein: ASNAGSGNTIY
J gene: TRBJ1-3
V gene: TRBV6-1
D gene: NA

CDR3 protein: SARVGHMNTEAF
J gene: TRBJ1-1
V gene: TRBV20-1
D gene: NA

CDR3 protein: ASSRLAGSRDEQF
J gene: TRBJ2-1
V gene: TRBV6-1
D gene: TRBD2

CDR3 protein: ASSLLRHYEQF
J gene: TRBJ2-1
V gene: TRBV21-1
D gene: NA

CDR3 protein: SARTARAHEQF
J gene: TRBJ2-1
V gene: TRBV20-1
D gene: NA

CDR3 protein: ASSPRSGGFSYEQY
J gene: TRBJ2-7
V gene: TRBV28
D gene: NA

CDR3 protein: ASSLAWTGDGGKLF
J gene: TRBJ1-4
V gene: TRBV5-1
D gene: TRBD1

CDR3 protein: ASSFGGLNGYT
J gene: TRBJ1-2
V gene: TRBV27
D gene: NA

CDR3 protein: SFQTGLNTEAF
J gene: TRBJ1-1
V gene: TRBV29-1
D gene: TRBD1

CDR3 protein: ASSAGTGGTDEQY
J gene: TRBJ2-7
V gene: TRBV7-6
D gene: TRBD1

CDR3 protein: ASTPGGFHNSPLH
J gene: TRBJ1-6
V gene: TRBV7-2
D gene: NA

CDR3 protein: ASSTRARGEQY
J gene: TRBJ2-7
V gene: TRBV19
D gene: NA

CDR3 protein: ASSRRTDSNQPQH
J gene: TRBJ1-5
V gene: TRBV19
D gene: NA

CDR3 protein: SAPGPEERGYT
J gene: TRBJ1-2
V gene: TRBV20-1
D gene: NA

CDR3 protein: ASHSGRAGTDTQY
J gene: TRBJ2-3
V gene: TRBV6-5
D gene: TRBD2

CDR3 protein: ASSLGSGGLAQPQH
J gene: TRBJ1-5
V gene: TRBV28
D gene: NA

CDR3 protein: SARKGYTDTQY
J gene: TRBJ2-3
V gene: TRBV20-1
D gene: NA

CDR3 protein: SAREGRQIGEQF
J gene: TRBJ2-1
V gene: TRBV20-1
D gene: NA

CDR3 protein: SAGGVASGRGPLEQY
J gene: TRBJ2-7
V gene: TRBV20-1
D gene: TRBD2

CDR3 protein: ASSPIPGQGGNEQY
J gene: TRBJ2-7
V gene: TRBV5-1
D gene: TRBD1

CDR3 protein: ASREGTSGKGRNEQF
J gene: TRBJ2-1
V gene: TRBV2
D gene: TRBD2

CDR3 protein: AISGTATYNEQF
J gene: TRBJ2-1
V gene: TRBV10-3
D gene: TRBD1

CDR3 protein: AISDPEGMNTEAF
J gene: TRBJ1-1
V gene: TRBV10-3
D gene: NA

CDR3 protein: ASSTTGKTVSSYEQY
J gene: TRBJ2-7
V gene: TRBV6-5
D gene: NA

CDR3 protein: ASSIVHRGSEKLF
J gene: TRBJ1-4
V gene: TRBV19
D gene: TRBD1

CDR3 protein: SDGPSYQETQY
J gene: TRBJ2-5
V gene: TRBV29-1
D gene: NA

CDR3 protein: ASSPLGLAGVEQF
J gene: TRBJ2-1
V gene: TRBV28
D gene: TRBD2

CDR3 protein: SNRDGNEKLF
J gene: TRBJ1-4
V gene: TRBV29-1
D gene: NA

CDR3 protein: ATSSTSTDTQY
J gene: TRBJ2-3
V gene: TRBV24-1
D gene: NA

CDR3 protein: ASSQDRRGTQY
J gene: TRBJ2-3
V gene: TRBV3-1
D gene: NA

CDR3 protein: ASSFGTGYTSNQPQH
J gene: TRBJ1-5
V gene: TRBV7-6
D gene: NA

CDR3 protein: ASSYQGANEQF
J gene: TRBJ2-1
V gene: TRBV5-8
D gene: NA

CDR3 protein: SGNPSGGAGETQY
J gene: TRBJ2-5
V gene: TRBV29-1
D gene: TRBD2

CDR3 protein: ASSRGLGTDTQY
J gene: TRBJ2-3
V gene: TRBV7-6
D gene: NA

CDR3 protein: ASSSRQGAGEQY
J gene: TRBJ2-7
V gene: TRBV7-2
D gene: TRBD1

CDR3 protein: SVASTRQY
J gene: TRBJ2-7
V gene: TRBV29-1
D gene: NA

CDR3 protein: ASRVAGGLEQY
J gene: TRBJ2-7
V gene: TRBV27
D gene: TRBD2

CDR3 protein: SVDDRRTYNEQF
J gene: TRBJ2-1
V gene: TRBV29-1
D gene: NA